These T cell receptor beta chains were read from a single sample in a study of shared clonotypes between healthy human individuals. Assay: immunoSEQ multiplex PCR; the TCRdb copy retains only in-frame clones and omits some. The data contain about 1.1 million clones, around 78% of them singletons. The sequenced sample was memory CD4+ T cells from PBMCs. These receptors originate from a man between 18 and 29 years old in good health. Some clones in this sample may be carry-over from other donors' samples. Each CDR3 is given with its conserved first and last residue. A D gene is named only where the DNA matches it firmly. Part of the rows lack a size; the others show once, few, many or a class for expanded clones.

V gene	clone size	J gene	D gene	CDR3 protein	CDR3 DNA
TRBV5-1	-	TRBJ2-7	-	CASSLVGGPLYEQYF	TGCGCCAGCAGCTTGGTGGGTGGGCCGCTCTACGAGCAGTACTTC
TRBV5-1	few	TRBJ2-1	TRBD2	CASSPLAGGPNEQFF	TGCGCCAGCAGCCCCTTAGCGGGAGGGCCAAATGAGCAGTTCTTC
TRBV28	-	TRBJ2-7	-	CASSPGGPSNEQYF	TGTGCCAGCAGTCCAGGAGGGCCTTCCAACGAGCAGTACTTC
TRBV4-3	-	TRBJ2-6	-	CASSQDSSGANVLTF	TGCGCCAGCAGCCAAGATTCCTCTGGGGCCAACGTCCTGACTTTC
TRBV7-2	-	TRBJ2-5	-	CASSTRGGETQYF	TGTGCCAGCAGCACCCGCGGTGGAGAGACCCAGTACTTC
TRBV6-6	-	TRBJ1-1	-	CASRGPTTTNTEAFF	TGTGCCAGCAGAGGACCTACGACAACGAACACTGAAGCTTTCTTT
TRBV5-1	-	TRBJ1-2	-	CASSRDKAPFGYTF	TGCGCCAGCAGCAGGGACAAAGCCCCCTTTGGCTACACCTTC
TRBV2	-	TRBJ2-7	TRBD2	CASSELAGMHEQYF	TGTGCCAGCAGTGAGCTAGCGGGAATGCACGAGCAGTACTTC
TRBV6-1	-	TRBJ2-2	-	CASSEPRRLNTGELFF	TGTGCCAGCAGTGAACCTCGGAGACTGAACACCGGGGAGCTGTTTTTT
TRBV7-9	-	TRBJ2-7	-	CASSLAGVCEQYF	TGTGCCAGCAGCTTGGCAGGGGTGTGCGAGCAGTACTTC
TRBV10-2	-	TRBJ1-1	TRBD1	CASSVTTGATEAFF	TGCGCCAGCAGTGTCACGACAGGGGCCACTGAAGCTTTCTTT
TRBV6-1	-	TRBJ1-5	-	CASSVRYRVGQPQHF	TGTGCCAGCAGTGTCAGATACAGGGTTGGTCAGCCCCAGCATTTT
TRBV5-1	-	TRBJ2-1	TRBD1	CASSLPGTGAYNEQFF	TGCGCCAGCAGCTTGCCGGGGACAGGAGCCTACAATGAGCAGTTCTTC
TRBV5-1	-	TRBJ1-1	TRBD1	CASSLAGSGGNTEAFF	TGCGCCAGCAGCTTGGCCGGGTCAGGGGGTAACACTGAAGCTTTCTTT
TRBV7-7	-	TRBJ1-2	TRBD1	CASSPLGTGHGYTF	TGTGCCAGCAGCCCCCTCGGGACAGGGCATGGCTACACCTTC
TRBV6-1	-	TRBJ1-1	-	CASTSSGRGITEAFF	TGTGCCAGCACCTCCTCGGGCAGGGGAATCACTGAAGCTTTCTTT
TRBV6-5	-	TRBJ2-7	-	CASSNQFSYEQYF	TGTGCCAGCAGTAACCAGTTCTCCTACGAGCAGTACTTC
TRBV5-5	-	TRBJ1-5	-	CASSPFGGDANQPQHF	TGTGCCAGCAGCCCCTTCGGGGGGGATGCCAATCAGCCCCAGCATTTT